The rows below give T cell receptor beta chains drawn from one sample of a study of blood T cells in healthy people across ages. In TCRdb, the 5' RACE reads were re-called with MiXCR into one record per CDR3 protein. Seen here are fewer than 1 million distinct CDR3 sequences, around two fifths observed once, and the top ten hold around 21%. What was sequenced was blood. Receptor source: a man in his fifties or sixties in good health. The CDR3 runs from the conserved cysteine through the conserved F or W. D genes are given only for firm matches. Expanded clones are given a class, and other clones once, few, many or no size at all.

J gene,V gene,clone size,D gene,CDR3 DNA,CDR3 protein
TRBJ2-7,TRBV13,NA,NA,TGTGCCAGCAGCTCTCAACTGCAACGGGAGCAGTACTTC,CASSSQLQREQYF
TRBJ1-5,TRBV20-1,NA,NA,TGCAGTGCAGCATACAGGGCTGGCAATCAGCCCCAGCATTTT,CSAAYRAGNQPQHF
TRBJ2-1,TRBV27,NA,NA,TGTGCCAGCAGTTTATTCTACAGGGTTGAGCAGTTCTTC,CASSLFYRVEQFF
TRBJ2-1,TRBV4-3,NA,TRBD2,TGCGCCAGCAGCCAGAGGAGCGGGGGCGAGCAGTTCTTC,CASSQRSGGEQFF
TRBJ1-2,TRBV28,NA,NA,TGTGCCAGCAGTTTAGGGACACCGGGGAACTATGGCTACACCTTC,CASSLGTPGNYGYTF
TRBJ2-4,TRBV2,once,NA,TGTGCCAGCAGAAGACCCGAGAGGGAAAACATTCAGTACTTC,CASRRPERENIQYF
TRBJ1-2,TRBV20-1,few,TRBD1,TGCAGTGCTAGGAGTGACAGGGTCTATGGCTACACCTTC,CSARSDRVYGYTF
TRBJ2-7,TRBV7-3,NA,NA,TGTGCCAGCAACGAACAGCCCCCCAGACAGACCTACGAGCAGTACTTC,CASNEQPPRQTYEQYF
TRBJ2-5,TRBV9,NA,TRBD1,TGTGCCAGCAGCGCACAGGGGGCTTGGGAAGAGACCCAGTACTTC,CASSAQGAWEETQYF
TRBJ2-7,TRBV6-5,few,TRBD2,TGTGCCAGCAGTTACCCTAAAGCGGGGGGGAACGAGCAGTACTTC,CASSYPKAGGNEQYF
TRBJ2-5,TRBV4-3,NA,NA,TGCGCCAGCAGCCAAGGTCTACAGGGAGGGAAGACCCAGTACTTC,CASSQGLQGGKTQYF
TRBJ2-7,TRBV6-5,NA,TRBD2,TGTGCCAGCAGTCGAATTAGCGGGGGGGCTTCTTCCGAGCAGTACTTC,CASSRISGGASSEQYF
TRBJ2-1,TRBV6-5,NA,NA,TGTGCCAGCAGTTACTCCATGGGGGCTCCCTACAATGAGCAGTTCTTC,CASSYSMGAPYNEQFF
TRBJ2-5,TRBV11-2,NA,NA,TGTGCCAGCAGCGTTAGCTCTTGGGAGACCCAGTACTTC,CASSVSSWETQYF
TRBJ2-5,TRBV7-9,NA,NA,TGTGCCAGCAGCCCAGAGGTAGTCGGGCAGGGGGAGACCCAGTACTTC,CASSPEVVGQGETQYF
TRBJ2-3,TRBV10-3,NA,NA,TGTGCCATCACACGGGGGGCCACAGATACGCAGTATTTT,CAITRGATDTQYF
TRBJ2-3,TRBV7-9,NA,TRBD1,TGTGCCAGCAGTCGGGGACAGGCGATCACAGATACGCAGTATTTT,CASSRGQAITDTQYF
TRBJ1-4,TRBV5-6,NA,TRBD1,TGTGCCAGCAGCCCGGGACAGACAGGAGAAAAACTGTTTTTT,CASSPGQTGEKLFF
TRBJ2-5,TRBV19,NA,NA,TGTGCCAGTAGTATAGCATGGTTTTCAGAGACCCAGTACTTC,CASSIAWFSETQYF
TRBJ1-2,TRBV6-1,NA,NA,TGTGCCAGCAGTGAACGGGGGTCCTATGGCTACACCTTC,CASSERGSYGYTF
TRBJ1-2,TRBV7-2,NA,TRBD1,TGTGCCAGCAGCTCCTCAGGGACAGGCTATGGCTACACCTTC,CASSSSGTGYGYTF
TRBJ1-3,TRBV11-2,NA,NA,TGTGCCGGCAGCCCTCGAGGCGGCCCAAGCTCTGGAAACACCATATATTTT,CAGSPRGGPSSGNTIYF
TRBJ2-7,TRBV6-5,NA,NA,TGTGCCAGCAGTTACTTGGGCCATCCGGACGAGCAGTACTTC,CASSYLGHPDEQYF
TRBJ1-2,TRBV5-1,NA,NA,TGCGCCAGCAGCTTGGTTGGTCCACAGGGTCCCGATGGCTACACCTTC,CASSLVGPQGPDGYTF
TRBJ2-3,TRBV7-9,NA,NA,TGTGCCAGCAGCTTACATGGCTTCGCGGGTGACGAGGATACGCAGTATTTT,CASSLHGFAGDEDTQYF
TRBJ2-5,TRBV12-3/TRBV12-4,many,NA,TGTGCCAGCAGCTCCCCCGGGGGCCAAGAGACCCAGTACTTC,CASSSPGGQETQYF
TRBJ2-1,TRBV11-1,NA,NA,TGTGCCAGCAGCCGAGGGGTCCTAAGCTCCTACAATGAGCAGTTCTTC,CASSRGVLSSYNEQFF
TRBJ2-1,TRBV6-2/TRBV6-3,few,NA,TGTGCCAGCAGCCTAGATGGCGTTTACAATGAGCAGTTCTTC,CASSLDGVYNEQFF
TRBJ1-2,TRBV5-8,NA,NA,TGTGCCAGCAGCTTGGTGTTTCGATTGTCTAACTATGGCTACACCTTC,CASSLVFRLSNYGYTF
TRBJ2-7,TRBV20-1,few,NA,TGCAGTGCTAGACAGCCCGGTTCCTACGAGCAGTACTTC,CSARQPGSYEQYF